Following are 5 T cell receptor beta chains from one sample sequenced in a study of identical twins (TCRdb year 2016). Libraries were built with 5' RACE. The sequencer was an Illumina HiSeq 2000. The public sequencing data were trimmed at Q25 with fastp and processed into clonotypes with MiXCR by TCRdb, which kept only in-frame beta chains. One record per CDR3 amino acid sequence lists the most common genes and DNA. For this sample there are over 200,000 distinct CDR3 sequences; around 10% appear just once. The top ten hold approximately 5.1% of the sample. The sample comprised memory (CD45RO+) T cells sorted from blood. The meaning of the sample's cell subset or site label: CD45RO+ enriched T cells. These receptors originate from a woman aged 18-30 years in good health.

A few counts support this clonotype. In nucleotides, the CDR3 is TGTGCCAGCAGTGACTTGGGACAGGGGATCTACGAGCAGTACTTC. Translation gives CASSDLGQGIYEQYF. The chain employs TRBV6-1 and TRBJ2-7, with TRBD1 matching 10 bases. Germline V lookup: CDR1 MNHNS, CDR2 SASEGT. The trim removed 3 bases at V and 3 bases at J, leaving 5 bases unmatched. This CDR3 is built from 15 residues.

The CDR3 DNA sequence: TGTGCCAGCTGGCTGAGTAAGCGGGGAAACACCGGGGAGCTGTTTTTT. Protein sequence: CASWLSKRGNTGELFF. V gene TRBV21-1 combines with J gene TRBJ2-2; the table's D call, TRBD2, was not checked against the DNA. TRBV21-1 corresponds to a pseudogene. There are 16 residues in the CDR3.

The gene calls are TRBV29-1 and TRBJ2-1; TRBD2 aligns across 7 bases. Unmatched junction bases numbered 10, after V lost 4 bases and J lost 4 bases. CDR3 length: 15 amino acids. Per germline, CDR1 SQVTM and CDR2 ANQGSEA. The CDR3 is CSVGNPGGRYNEQFF. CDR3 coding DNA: TGCAGCGTTGGGAACCCGGGGGGTCGATACAATGAGCAGTTCTTC.

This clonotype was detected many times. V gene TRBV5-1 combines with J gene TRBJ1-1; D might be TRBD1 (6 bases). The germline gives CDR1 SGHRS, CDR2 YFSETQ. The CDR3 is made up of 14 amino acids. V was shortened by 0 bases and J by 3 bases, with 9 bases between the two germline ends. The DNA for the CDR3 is TGCGCCAGCAGCTTGGTGGAGGGGGACACTGAAGCTTTCTTT. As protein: CASSLVEGDTEAFF.

This CDR3 is CSYDRGGTEAFF. DNA for the CDR3: TGCAGCTATGACAGGGGCGGCACTGAAGCTTTCTTT. This chain connects TRBV29-1 to TRBJ1-1; 8 positions match TRBD1. V dropped 8 bases and J dropped 4; count of bases not matched to a gene: 6. From germline, CDR1 is SQVTM and CDR2 ANQGSEA. This CDR3 spans 12 amino acids.